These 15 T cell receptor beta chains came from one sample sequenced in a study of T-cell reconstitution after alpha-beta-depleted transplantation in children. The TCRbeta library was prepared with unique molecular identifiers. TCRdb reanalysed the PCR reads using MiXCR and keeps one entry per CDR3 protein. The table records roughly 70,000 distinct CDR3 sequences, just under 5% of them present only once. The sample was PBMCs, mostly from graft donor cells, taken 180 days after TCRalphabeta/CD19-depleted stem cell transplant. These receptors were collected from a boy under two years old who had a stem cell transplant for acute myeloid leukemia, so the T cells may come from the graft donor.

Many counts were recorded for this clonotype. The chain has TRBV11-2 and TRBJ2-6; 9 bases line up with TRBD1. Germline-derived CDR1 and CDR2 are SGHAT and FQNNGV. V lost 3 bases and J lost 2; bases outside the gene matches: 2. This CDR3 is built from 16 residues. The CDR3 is CASSFTGGPGANVLTF. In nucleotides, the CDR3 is TGTGCCAGCAGCTTTACAGGGGGCCCTGGGGCCAACGTCCTGACTTTC.

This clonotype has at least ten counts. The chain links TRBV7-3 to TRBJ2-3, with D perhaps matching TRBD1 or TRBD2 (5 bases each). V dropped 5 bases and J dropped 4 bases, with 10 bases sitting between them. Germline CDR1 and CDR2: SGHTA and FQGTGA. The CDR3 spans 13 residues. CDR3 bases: TGTGCCAGCAGCCTGCAGGGAGCAGATACGCAGTATTTT. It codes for CASSLQGADTQYF.

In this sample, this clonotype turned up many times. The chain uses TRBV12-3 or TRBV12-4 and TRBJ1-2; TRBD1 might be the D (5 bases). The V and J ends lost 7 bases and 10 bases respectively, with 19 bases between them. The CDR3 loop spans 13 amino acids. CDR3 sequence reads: CASTISGGHAYTF. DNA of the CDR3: TGTGCCAGCACAATATCCGGAGGACATGCCTACACCTTC.

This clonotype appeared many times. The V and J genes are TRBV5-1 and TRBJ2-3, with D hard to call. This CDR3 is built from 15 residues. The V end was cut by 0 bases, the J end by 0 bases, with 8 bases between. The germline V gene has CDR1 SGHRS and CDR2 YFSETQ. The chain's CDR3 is CASSLEVRSTDTQYF. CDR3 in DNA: TGCGCCAGCAGCTTGGAGGTTAGGAGCACAGATACGCAGTATTTT.

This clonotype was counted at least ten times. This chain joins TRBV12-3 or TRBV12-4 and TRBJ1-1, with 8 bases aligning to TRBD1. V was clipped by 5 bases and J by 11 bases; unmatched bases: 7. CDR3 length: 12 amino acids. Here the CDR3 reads CASSKTGALAFF. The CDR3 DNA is TGTGCCAGCAGTAAGACAGGGGCCTTGGCTTTCTTT.

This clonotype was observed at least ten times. CDR3 nucleotides: TGTGCCAGCAGTTGGGGCAGCTCCTACGAGCAGTACTTC. It specifies CASSWGSSYEQYF. The gene calls are TRBV12-3 or TRBV12-4 and TRBJ2-7; weak D call: TRBD1 (5 bases). Trimming cost V 4 bases and J 0 bases, with 7 bases left between them. There are 13 residues in the CDR3.

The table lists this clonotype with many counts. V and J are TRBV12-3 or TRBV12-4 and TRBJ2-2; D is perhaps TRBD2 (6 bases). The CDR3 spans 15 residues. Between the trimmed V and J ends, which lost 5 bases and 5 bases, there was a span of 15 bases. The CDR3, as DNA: TGTGCCAGCAGTCGTTCTCTACTAGCAACCGGGGAGCTGTTTTTT. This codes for CASSRSLLATGELFF.

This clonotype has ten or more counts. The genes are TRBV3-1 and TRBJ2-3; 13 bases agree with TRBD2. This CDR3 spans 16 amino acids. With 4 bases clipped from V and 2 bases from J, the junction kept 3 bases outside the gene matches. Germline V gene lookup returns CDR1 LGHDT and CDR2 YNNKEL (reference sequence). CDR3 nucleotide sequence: TGTGCCAGCAGCCTTACTAGCGGGGGGGCCACAGATACGCAGTATTTT. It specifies CASSLTSGGATDTQYF.

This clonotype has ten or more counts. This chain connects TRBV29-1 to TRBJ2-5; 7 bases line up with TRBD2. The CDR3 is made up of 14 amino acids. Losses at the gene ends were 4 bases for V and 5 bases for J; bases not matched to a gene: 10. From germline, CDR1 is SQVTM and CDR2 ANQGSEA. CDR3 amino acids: CSVGEGWPGETQYF. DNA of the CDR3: TGCAGCGTTGGGGAGGGGTGGCCAGGGGAGACCCAGTACTTC.

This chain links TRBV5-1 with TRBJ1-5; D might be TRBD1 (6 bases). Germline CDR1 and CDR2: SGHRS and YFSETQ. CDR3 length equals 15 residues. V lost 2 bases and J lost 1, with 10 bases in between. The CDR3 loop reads CASSFYRASNQPQHF. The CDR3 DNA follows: TGCGCCAGCAGCTTTTACAGGGCGAGCAATCAGCCCCAGCATTTT.

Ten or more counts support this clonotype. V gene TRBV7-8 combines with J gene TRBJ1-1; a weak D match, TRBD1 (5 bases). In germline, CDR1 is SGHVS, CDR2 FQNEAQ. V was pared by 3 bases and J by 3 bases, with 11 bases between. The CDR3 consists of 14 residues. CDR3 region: CASSFWGYDTEAFF. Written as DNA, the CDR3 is TGTGCCAGCAGCTTTTGGGGGTACGACACTGAAGCTTTCTTT.

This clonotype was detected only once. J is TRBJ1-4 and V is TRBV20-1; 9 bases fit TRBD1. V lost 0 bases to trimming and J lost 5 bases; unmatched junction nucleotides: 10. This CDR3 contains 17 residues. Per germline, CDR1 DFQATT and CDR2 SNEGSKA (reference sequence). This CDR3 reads CSARDVGYGTGNEKLFF. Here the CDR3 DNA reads TGCAGTGCTAGAGATGTGGGATATGGGACAGGGAATGAAAAACTGTTTTTT.

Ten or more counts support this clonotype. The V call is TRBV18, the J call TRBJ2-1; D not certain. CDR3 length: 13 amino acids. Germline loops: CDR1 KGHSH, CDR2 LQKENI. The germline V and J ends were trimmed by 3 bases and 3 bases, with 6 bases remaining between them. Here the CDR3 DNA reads TGTGCCAGCTCACCGGGCTTCTACAATGAGCAGTTCTTC. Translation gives CASSPGFYNEQFF.

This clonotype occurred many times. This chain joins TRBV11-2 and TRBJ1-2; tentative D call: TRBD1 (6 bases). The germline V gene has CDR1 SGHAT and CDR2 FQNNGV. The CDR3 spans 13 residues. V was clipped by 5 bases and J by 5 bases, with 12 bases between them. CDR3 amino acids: CASSPDRRYGYTF. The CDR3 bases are TGTGCCAGCAGCCCCGACAGGCGATATGGCTACACCTTC.

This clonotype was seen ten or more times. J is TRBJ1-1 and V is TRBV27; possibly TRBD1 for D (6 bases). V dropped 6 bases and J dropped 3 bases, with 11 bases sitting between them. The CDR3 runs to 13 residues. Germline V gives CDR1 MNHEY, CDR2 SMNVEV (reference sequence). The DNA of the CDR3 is TGTGCCAGCAGCACAGGGAGTCACACTGAAGCTTTCTTT. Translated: CASSTGSHTEAFF.